Below, one T cell receptor (beta chain) is given with its context. V was pared by 3 bases and J by 0 bases, with 5 bases between. The CDR3 is made up of 13 amino acids. Germline values: CDR1 MDHEN, CDR2 SYDVKM. The method was immunoSEQ multiplex PCR; TCRdb's version includes in-frame clones alone and lacks a portion of them. The table has about 270,000 clones, about 94% seen once; the top ten hold less than 0.65%. This specimen comes from a study of T cell responses to AZD1222 COVID-19 vaccine. The TCR originated in an adult who received the AZD1222 COVID-19 vaccine. The sample consisted of peripheral blood, taken 28 days after the second AZD1222 dose. The J gene is TRBJ1-2, the V gene TRBV28, with D unresolved. CDR3 in amino acids: CASSFDPNYGYTF. Written as DNA, the CDR3 is TGTGCCAGCAGTTTCGACCCTAACTATGGCTACACCTTC.